What follows are 13 T cell receptor beta chains derived from one specimen sequenced in a study of blood T cell repertoires in COVID-19. Produced via immunoSEQ multiplex PCR; TCRdb's table is partial and in-frame only. The profile shows 90,000 to 100,000 clones, around nine tenths of them singletons. The sequenced material came from peripheral blood. These receptors were collected from a human donor in a cohort sampled during active COVID-19.

The table lists this clone with a count of one. The chain uses TRBV2 and TRBJ2-1; TRBD1 is a possible D gene (6 bases). Germline values: CDR1 SNHLY, CDR2 FYNNEI. The CDR3 has 15 amino acids. V lost 6 bases and J lost 2, with 14 bases in between. The CDR3 sequence is CASRRGTGAYNEQFF. The CDR3 nucleotides are TGTGCCAGCAGAAGGGGGACCGGAGCCTACAATGAGCAGTTCTTC.

V is TRBV27 and J is TRBJ2-2; tentative D call: TRBD1 (5 bases). Germline CDR1 is MNHEY and CDR2 is SMNVEV (reference sequence). The V end lost 8 bases, the J end lost 0 bases, and 13 bases lay between the germline ends. The CDR3 spans 15 residues. The CDR3 DNA sequence: TGTGCCAGCTCCAGGACAACCTCGAACACCGGGGAGCTGTTTTTT. Translating gives CASSRTTSNTGELFF.

This chain joins TRBV10-3 and TRBJ2-7; TRBD2 agrees at 7 bases. Germline lookup yields CDR1 ENHRY and CDR2 SYGVKD. This CDR3 region has 12 residues. V was clipped by 5 bases and J by 3 bases; unmatched bases: 1. For the CDR3, the DNA is TGTGCCATCAGTCGGGACTACTACGAGCAGTACTTC. Translating gives CAISRDYYEQYF.

This clone was counted only a few times. The chain employs TRBV24-1 and TRBJ2-7; 8 bases line up with TRBD1. The germline V gene encodes CDR1 KGHDR and CDR2 SFDVKD. Unmatched junction bases numbered 11, after V lost 4 bases and J lost 1 base. This CDR3 is 17 amino acids long. The CDR3 loop is CATSDRPDREGSYEQYF. As DNA, the CDR3 is TGTGCCACCAGTGACCGACCGGACAGGGAAGGATCCTACGAGCAGTACTTC.

The J gene is TRBJ2-1, the V gene TRBV9; 7 positions match TRBD2. The ends lost 0 bases at V and 3 bases at J; junction bases unmatched: 3. The CDR3 length is 15 residues. Germline CDR1 is SGDLS and CDR2 is YYNGEE. This chain's CDR3 is CASSVGGGSYNEQFF. CDR3 sequence (DNA): TGTGCCAGCAGCGTAGGTGGCGGGAGCTACAATGAGCAGTTCTTC. The full variable domain, its missing parts supplied by reference TRBV9 and TRBJ2-1, is DSGVTQTPKHLITATGQRVTLRCSPRSGDLSVYWYQQSLDQGLQFLIQYYNGEERAKGNILERFSAQQFPDLHSELNLSSLELGDSALYFCASSVGGGSYNEQFFGPGTRLTVL.

The V call is TRBV10-2, the J call TRBJ1-2; 9 bases fit TRBD1. J lost 6 bases, V lost 8 bases, and 16 bases had no gene match. This CDR3 has 16 residues. CDR1 WSHSY and CDR2 SAAADI come from the germline V gene. CDR3 sequence (DNA): TGCGCCAGCGGACCTTTAGGGACAGGGTATCCGGATGGCTACACCTTC. Protein product: CASGPLGTGYPDGYTF.

The chain has TRBV15 and TRBJ2-5; D perhaps matches TRBD2 (5 bases). The CDR3 extends over 15 amino acids. From germline, CDR1 is LNHNV and CDR2 YYDKDF (reference sequence). V was trimmed by 4 bases and J by 7 bases, leaving 19 bases between them. CDR3 nucleotide sequence: TGTGCCACCAGCAACCTTCTATCCGGAGGTGGGACCCAGTACTTC. Translation gives CATSNLLSGGGTQYF.

V gene TRBV7-9 combines with J gene TRBJ2-1; TRBD1 matches at 9 bases. Trimming at V came to 4 bases and at J to 3 bases, leaving 4 bases not matched to a gene. This CDR3 spans 15 amino acids. Germline V CDR1 and CDR2: SEHNR, FQNEAQ (reference sequence). CDR3: CASSSGTGFYNEQFF. The CDR3 DNA reads TGTGCCAGCAGCTCAGGGACAGGGTTCTACAATGAGCAGTTCTTC.

The gene calls are TRBV5-1 and TRBJ2-3; weak D call: TRBD2 (7 bases). This CDR3 is built from 16 residues. The V end lost 3 bases, the J end lost 5 bases, and 19 bases lay between the germline ends. Germline values: CDR1 SGHRS, CDR2 YFSETQ. The CDR3 DNA reads as TGCGCCAGCAGCTCTGTTGGGAGGGGGTTAATAGATACGCAGTATTTT. This codes for CASSSVGRGLIDTQYF.

The chain employs TRBV5-1 and TRBJ2-1, with 12 nucleotides matching TRBD2. With V trimmed by 0 bases and J by 7 bases, 5 bases remained unmatched. The CDR3 covers 16 residues. Germline V CDR1 and CDR2: SGHRS, YFSETQ. The CDR3 loop is CASSLELAGGGNEQFF. The CDR3 coding sequence is TGCGCCAGCAGCTTGGAACTAGCGGGAGGAGGGAATGAGCAGTTCTTC.

The V gene is TRBV6-6, the J gene TRBJ1-1, with TRBD1 matching 7 bases. The J segment lost 7 bases and the V segment lost 0 bases, leaving 2 bases of the junction unmatched. The CDR3 has 13 amino acids. Germline-derived CDR1 and CDR2 are MNHNY and SVGAGI (reference sequence). The CDR3 DNA follows: TGTGCCAGCAGTTACTCGAGGGGGCTTGAAGCTTTCTTT. It specifies CASSYSRGLEAFF.

This chain connects TRBV6-5 to TRBJ1-1; no clear D gene. Germline V gives CDR1 MNHEY, CDR2 SVGAGI. V lost 8 bases to trimming and J lost 1 base, with 11 bases between them. This CDR3 spans 13 amino acids. The CDR3 reads CASAPGRNTEAFF. The CDR3 nucleotides read TGTGCCAGCGCCCCAGGTAGGAACACTGAAGCTTTCTTT.

The V gene is TRBV24-1, the J gene TRBJ2-1; TRBD2 aligns across 8 bases. The CDR3 is made up of 14 amino acids. CDR1 KGHDR and CDR2 SFDVKD come from the germline V gene. Trimming cost V 4 bases and J 8 bases; bases outside gene matches: 6. CDR3 in DNA: TGTGCCACCAGTGAGCCGGGACTAGGGGATGAGCAGTTCTTC. It codes for CATSEPGLGDEQFF.